This passage covers 20 T cell receptor beta chains from one sample sequenced in a study of OX40 agonist ivuxolimab in advanced cancers. This table comes from immunoSEQ multiplex PCR, and its TCRdb copy is limited to in-frame clones, with some not included. The sample comprises roughly 50,000 clones, 80% of which are singletons, and roughly 3.9% rests with the top ten. Sample: CD4+ or CD8+ T cells sorted from blood, taken in a trial of the OX40 agonist ivuxolimab. These receptors originate from an adult with an advanced solid tumor such as melanoma, head and neck, liver or kidney cancer.

The rearrangement uses TRBV29-1 and TRBJ1-2; perhaps TRBD1 as D (6 bases). V lost 6 bases to trimming and J lost 4 bases, with 15 bases between them. From germline, CDR1 is SQVTM and CDR2 ANQGSEA. The CDR3 is 13 amino acids. The CDR3 DNA sequence: TGCAGCGTCGGATTCGGGGGCCCCTATGGCTACACCTTC. It specifies CSVGFGGPYGYTF.

The chain joins TRBV10-1 to TRBJ2-1, with 10 bases fitting TRBD2. The CDR3 runs to 15 residues. V was clipped by 6 bases and J by 7 bases; unmatched bases: 9. Germline V gives CDR1 WNHNN, CDR2 SYGVQD (reference sequence). CDR3 bases: TGCGCCAGCAGCTCGGGAAGCGGGGGGGAAAATGAGCAGTTCTTC. Translating it yields CASSSGSGGENEQFF.

The V gene is TRBV28, the J gene TRBJ2-7, with 9 bases lining up with TRBD2. This CDR3 comprises 14 residues. Germline trimming cut 7 bases from V and 3 bases from J; bases unmatched to any gene: 7. Germline V CDR1 and CDR2: MDHEN, SYDVKM. The CDR3 loop is CASISGSENYEQYF. CDR3 nucleotides: TGTGCCAGCATTAGCGGGAGTGAGAACTACGAGCAGTACTTC. The full variable domain, rest sourced from reference TRBV28 and TRBJ2-7, is DVKVTQSSRYLVKRTGEKVFLECVQDMDHENMFWYRQDPGLGLRLIYFSYDVKMKEKGDIPEGYSVSREKKERFSLILESASTNQTSMYLCASISGSENYEQYFGPGTRLTVT.

The rearrangement joins TRBV5-1 to TRBJ2-1; D might be TRBD2 (6 bases). The germline V and J ends were trimmed by 6 bases and 8 bases, with 21 bases remaining between them. The CDR3 extends over 15 amino acids. Germline loops: CDR1 SGHRS, CDR2 YFSETQ. The CDR3 region is CASKRWNTGGDEQFF. The DNA for the CDR3 is TGCGCCAGCAAGCGGTGGAATACGGGCGGGGATGAGCAGTTCTTC.

The chain has TRBV5-4 and TRBJ1-2; 7 bases align to TRBD1. Losses at the gene ends were 5 bases for V and 1 base for J; bases not matched to a gene: 8. This CDR3 is 15 amino acids long. CDR1 SGHNT and CDR2 YYREEE come from the germline V gene (reference sequence). The CDR3 here is CASRGGQSRNYGYTF. In nucleotides, the CDR3 is TGTGCCAGCAGGGGGGGACAGAGTCGTAACTATGGCTACACCTTC. The whole variable domain, filled in from reference TRBV5-4 and TRBJ1-2, reads ETGVTQSPTHLIKTRGQQVTLRCSSQSGHNTVSWYQQALGQGPQFIFQYYREEENGRGNFPPRFSGLQFPNYSSELNVNALELDDSALYLCASRGGQSRNYGYTFGSGTRLTVV.

The genes are TRBV28 and TRBJ1-1; a weak D match, TRBD1 (5 bases). V was cut by 0 bases and J by 6 bases, with 11 bases left in between. Germline assignment: CDR1 MDHEN and CDR2 SYDVKM. The length of the CDR3 is 14 residues. The CDR3 region is CASSLWGLGAEAFF. As DNA, the CDR3 is TGTGCCAGCAGTTTATGGGGGTTGGGGGCTGAAGCTTTCTTT.

This chain uses TRBV29-1 with TRBJ1-1; a weak D match, TRBD1 (6 bases). The CDR3 spans 13 residues. Trimming left V 3 bases short and J 1 base short, with 9 bases between. Germline V gene data show CDR1 as SQVTM and CDR2 as ANQGSEA. The CDR3: CSVDETGNTEAFF. The CDR3 DNA sequence: TGCAGCGTTGACGAGACAGGGAACACTGAAGCTTTCTTT.

The V call is TRBV5-5, the J call TRBJ2-1; 9 nucleotides match TRBD2. J lost 4 bases, V lost 10 bases, and 9 bases had no gene match. Germline-derived CDR1 and CDR2 are SGHKS and YYEKEE (reference sequence). The CDR3 extends over 14 amino acids. CDR3 residues: CASEGLALYNEQFF. CDR3 DNA: TGTGCCTCGGAAGGACTAGCGCTTTACAATGAGCAGTTCTTC.

This rearrangement joins TRBV29-1 to TRBJ2-7, with 10 nucleotides matching TRBD1. Trimming cost V 7 bases and J 3 bases; bases outside gene matches: 6. The V gene's germline CDR1 is SQVTM and CDR2 ANQGSEA. This CDR3 is 13 amino acids long. In DNA form, the CDR3 reads TGCAGCGGGGGGGACAGGGGAGGCTACGAGCAGTACTTC. It is translated as CSGGDRGGYEQYF.

The rearrangement uses TRBV6-5 and TRBJ1-5, with D possibly TRBD1 on 6 matching bases. The V end was cut by 4 bases, the J end by 7 bases, with 11 bases between. CDR3 size: 13 residues. CDR1 and CDR2 from the germline V gene are MNHEY and SVGAGI. This CDR3 is CASSSGAGQPQHF. The CDR3 nucleotides read TGTGCCAGCAGTTCGGGGGCAGGGCAGCCCCAGCATTTT.

V usage is TRBV5-8 and J usage is TRBJ2-1; D is perhaps TRBD2 (7 bases). V was clipped by 5 bases and J by 4 bases, with 16 bases between them. The CDR3 extends over 15 amino acids. The germline gives CDR1 SGHTS, CDR2 YDEGEE. CDR3 protein: CASSLGGPEYNEQFF. DNA of the CDR3: TGTGCCAGCAGTCTGGGGGGGCCGGAGTACAATGAGCAGTTCTTC.

The rearrangement uses TRBV6-5 and TRBJ2-3; D gene uncertain. The CDR3 runs to 14 residues. V was cut by 0 bases and J by 9 bases, with 13 bases left in between. Germline CDR1 and CDR2: MNHEY and SVGAGI. The CDR3 reads CASSYSMAGWTQYF. As DNA, the CDR3 is TGTGCCAGCAGTTACTCGATGGCCGGGTGGACGCAGTATTTT.

This chain joins TRBV5-6 and TRBJ2-1; 11 bases line up with TRBD1. Germline CDR1 reads SGHDT; CDR2 reads YYEEEE. Trimming cost V 4 bases and J 2 bases; bases outside gene matches: 5. This CDR3 is built from 16 residues. This chain's CDR3 is CASSIGTGGAYNEQFF. The CDR3 nucleotides read TGTGCCAGCAGCATCGGGACAGGGGGGGCCTACAATGAGCAGTTCTTC.

In this sample, this clone turned up once. The genes are TRBV2 and TRBJ1-2; 7 bases map to TRBD1. Germline CDR1 and CDR2: SNHLY and FYNNEI. The CDR3 is made up of 13 amino acids. With V trimmed by 6 bases and J by 0 bases, 1 base remained unmatched. The CDR3 sequence is CASRTGPNYGYTF. CDR3 bases: TGTGCCAGCAGGACAGGGCCTAACTATGGCTACACCTTC.

The rearrangement uses TRBV19 and TRBJ1-1, with 8 positions matching TRBD1. Trimming at V came to 7 bases and at J to 6 bases, leaving 10 bases not matched to a gene. Germline loops: CDR1 LNHDA, CDR2 SQIVND (reference sequence). This CDR3 is 14 amino acids long. Written as DNA, the CDR3 is TGTGCCAGTACCCCTGGGAGACAGGGGCCTGAAGCTTTCTTT. It yields the protein CASTPGRQGPEAFF.

V gene TRBV25-1 combines with J gene TRBJ1-1; D gene uncertain. CDR3 length: 15 residues. Per the germline V gene, CDR1 is MGHDK and CDR2 is SYGVNS. Between the trimmed V and J ends, which lost 4 bases and 1 base, there was a span of 13 bases. CDR3 sequence reads: CASSAPTTENTEAFF. CDR3 nucleotides: TGTGCCAGCAGTGCTCCTACGACGGAGAACACTGAAGCTTTCTTT.

The V call is TRBV5-5, the J call TRBJ1-1; no firm D call. The CDR3 is 12 residues long. Germline CDR1 is SGHKS and CDR2 is YYEKEE (reference sequence). Between the trimmed V and J ends, which lost 6 bases and 2 bases, there was a span of 8 bases. The chain's CDR3 is CASTPGNTEAFF. CDR3 coding DNA: TGTGCCAGCACACCAGGAAACACTGAAGCTTTCTTT.

The table lists this clone with a few counts. The chain employs TRBV6-1 and TRBJ2-2; 8 nucleotides agree with TRBD1. V shed 0 bases, J shed 3 bases, and the junction held 6 bases outside the gene matches. CDR1 and CDR2 from the germline V gene are MNHNS and SASEGT. The CDR3 runs to 17 residues. The CDR3 loop reads CASSEARTGKDTGELFF. CDR3 DNA sequence: TGTGCCAGCAGTGAAGCCAGGACAGGGAAGGACACCGGGGAGCTGTTTTTT.

The CDR3 region has the DNA TGTGCCAGCAGTTTTGACCAGGGCGGGAGGGGGCTTGAGCAGTTCTTC. Amino acid sequence: CASSFDQGGRGLEQFF. The rearrangement links TRBV6-5 to TRBJ2-1, with 9 positions matching TRBD2. The junction had 13 bases not matched to a gene; V was cut back by 4 bases and J by 9 bases. The CDR3 is made up of 16 amino acids. Per the germline V gene, CDR1 is MNHEY and CDR2 is SVGAGI.

J is TRBJ1-3 and V is TRBV28; 9 positions match TRBD1. V trimming: 3 bases; J trimming: 4 bases; junction bases outside the gene matches: 4. The CDR3 spans 15 residues. From germline, CDR1 is MDHEN and CDR2 SYDVKM. CDR3 sequence: CASSLSGTGGNTIYF. In DNA form, the CDR3 reads TGTGCCAGCAGTTTGTCCGGGACAGGGGGAAACACCATATATTTT.